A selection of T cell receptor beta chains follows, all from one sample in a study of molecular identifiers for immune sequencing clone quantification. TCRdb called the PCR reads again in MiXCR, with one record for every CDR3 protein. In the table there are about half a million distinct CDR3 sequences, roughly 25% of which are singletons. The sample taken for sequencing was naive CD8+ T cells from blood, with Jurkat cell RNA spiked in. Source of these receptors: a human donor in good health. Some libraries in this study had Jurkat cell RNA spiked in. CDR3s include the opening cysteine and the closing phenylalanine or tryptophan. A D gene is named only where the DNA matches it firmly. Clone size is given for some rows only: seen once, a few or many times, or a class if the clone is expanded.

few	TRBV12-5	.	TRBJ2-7	CASGFNAEQYF	TGTGCTAGTGGTTTTAATGCGGAGCAGTACTTC
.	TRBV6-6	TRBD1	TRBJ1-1	CASSYQSPAGGGTEAFF	TGTGCCAGCAGTTACCAGTCTCCTGCAGGGGGTGGAACTGAAGCTTTCTTT
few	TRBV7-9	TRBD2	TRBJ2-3	CASSFALAGETDTQYF	TGTGCCAGCAGCTTTGCTCTAGCGGGAGAAACAGATACGCAGTATTTT
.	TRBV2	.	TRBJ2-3	CASSDAWGSGHRTDTQYF	TGTGCCAGCAGTGACGCCTGGGGTAGCGGCCACCGCACAGATACGCAGTATTTT
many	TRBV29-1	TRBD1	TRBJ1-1	CSAGQGAFSTEAFF	TGCAGCGCTGGACAGGGGGCGTTTAGCACTGAAGCTTTCTTT
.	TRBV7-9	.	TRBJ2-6	CASSLSRGSSGANVLAF	TGTGCCAGCAGCTTATCCCGGGGGAGCTCTGGGGCCAACGTCCTGGCTTTC
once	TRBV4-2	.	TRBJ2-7	CAGSQGDYEQYF	TGTGCCGGCAGCCAAGGGGATTACGAGCAGTACTTC
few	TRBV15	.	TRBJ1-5	CATSMWRGSNQPQHF	TGTGCCACCAGCATGTGGAGGGGAAGCAATCAGCCCCAGCATTTT
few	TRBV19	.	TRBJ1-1	CASSMGTLTEAFF	TGTGCCAGTAGTATGGGGACCCTCACTGAAGCTTTCTTT
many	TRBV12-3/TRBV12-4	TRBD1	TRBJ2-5	CASSTPGGAYQETQYF	TGTGCCAGCAGTACTCCAGGGGGCGCTTACCAGGAGACCCAGTACTTC
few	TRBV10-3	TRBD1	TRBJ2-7	CAISESGTGQDEQYF	TGTGCCATCAGTGAGTCCGGGACAGGGCAAGACGAGCAGTACTTC
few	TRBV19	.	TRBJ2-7	CASSIGFPNYEQYF	TGTGCCAGTAGTATCGGCTTCCCGAACTACGAGCAGTACTTC
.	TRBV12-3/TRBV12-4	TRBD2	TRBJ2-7	CASSEGLAGEDAQYF	TGTGCCAGCAGTGAAGGACTAGCGGGAGAGGACGCGCAGTACTTC
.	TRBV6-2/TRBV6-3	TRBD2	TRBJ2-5	CASSYGSGRVYQETQYF	TGTGCCAGCAGTTACGGCAGCGGGAGGGTGTACCAAGAGACCCAGTACTTC
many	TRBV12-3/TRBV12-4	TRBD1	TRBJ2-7	CASISFALIPDRGYEQYF	TGTGCCAGCATCAGTTTCGCTTTAATCCCGGACAGGGGTTACGAGCAGTACTTC
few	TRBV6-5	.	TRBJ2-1	CASSPDGTLYNEQFF	TGTGCCAGCAGTCCAGACGGGACCCTCTACAATGAGCAGTTCTTC
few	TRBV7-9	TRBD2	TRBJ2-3	CASSRTSGGSADTQYF	TGTGCCAGCAGCCGGACTAGCGGGGGGAGCGCAGATACGCAGTATTTT
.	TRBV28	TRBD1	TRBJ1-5	CASSFARQGDQPQHF	TGTGCCAGCAGTTTCGCTAGACAGGGGGATCAGCCCCAGCATTTT
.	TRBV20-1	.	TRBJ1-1	CSARKEAFF	TGCAGTGCTAGGAAAGAAGCTTTCTTT
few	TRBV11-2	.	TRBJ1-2	CASSLVDSVYGYTF	TGTGCCAGCAGCTTAGTGGACAGCGTCTATGGCTACACCTTC
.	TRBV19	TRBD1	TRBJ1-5	CASSIYGQGGNQPQHF	TGTGCCAGTAGTATTTACGGACAGGGGGGTAATCAGCCCCAGCATTTT
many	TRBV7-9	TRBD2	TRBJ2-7	CASSPGGLHEQYF	TGTGCCAGCAGCCCGGGGGGGCTCCACGAGCAGTACTTC
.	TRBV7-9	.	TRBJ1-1	CASSSAPGRVDTEAFF	TGTGCCAGCAGTTCTGCCCCTGGCAGGGTAGACACTGAAGCTTTCTTT
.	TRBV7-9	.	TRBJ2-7	CASSPEGPSTDEQYF	TGTGCCAGCAGCCCAGAGGGACCAAGCACCGACGAGCAGTACTTC
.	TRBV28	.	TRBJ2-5	CASSFSLLGTQYF	TGTGCCAGCAGTTTTAGTCTTTTGGGGACCCAGTACTTC
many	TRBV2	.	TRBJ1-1	CASRPEAGMNTEAFF	TGTGCCAGCAGGCCCGAGGCAGGCATGAACACTGAAGCTTTCTTT
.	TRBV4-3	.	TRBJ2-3	CASSQDEASTDTQYF	TGCGCCAGCAGCCAAGATGAGGCTAGCACAGATACGCAGTATTTT
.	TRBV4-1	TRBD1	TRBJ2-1	CASSQVQGASRSYNEQFF	TGCGCCAGCAGCCAAGTTCAGGGGGCAAGTCGGTCCTACAATGAGCAGTTCTTC
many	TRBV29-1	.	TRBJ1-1	CSARTENTEAFF	TGCAGCGCCCGGACAGAGAACACTGAAGCTTTCTTT
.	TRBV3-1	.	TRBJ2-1	CASSHGLLEQFF	TGTGCCAGCAGCCATGGGTTGCTAGAGCAGTTCTTC
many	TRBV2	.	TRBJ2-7	CASSEAARGHEQYF	TGTGCCAGCAGTGAAGCCGCCAGGGGCCACGAGCAGTACTTC
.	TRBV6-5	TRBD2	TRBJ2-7	CASSYTSGRALEQYF	TGTGCCAGCAGTTATACTAGCGGGAGGGCCCTCGAGCAGTACTTC
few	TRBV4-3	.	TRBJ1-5	CASSQDRGGYNQPQHF	TGCGCCAGCAGCCAAGATCGGGGGGGCTACAATCAGCCCCAGCATTTT
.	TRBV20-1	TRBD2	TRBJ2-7	CSATGTSEINYEQYF	TGCAGTGCTACCGGTACTAGCGAGATAAACTACGAGCAGTACTTC
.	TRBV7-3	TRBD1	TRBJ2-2	CASSLTAGGSTGELFF	TGTGCCAGCAGCTTAACCGCAGGGGGTAGTACCGGGGAGCTGTTTTTT
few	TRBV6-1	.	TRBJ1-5	CASSAPRKFSNQPQHF	TGTGCCAGCAGTGCGCCACGTAAATTCAGCAATCAGCCCCAGCATTTT
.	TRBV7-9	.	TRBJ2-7	CACSSLAGQGQSSYEQYF	TGTGCCTGCAGCTCCCTGGCCGGCCAGGGCCAAAGCTCCTACGAGCAGTACTTC
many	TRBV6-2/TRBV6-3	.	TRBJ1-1	CASRPTVNTEAFF	TGTGCCAGCAGACCGACAGTGAACACTGAAGCTTTCTTT
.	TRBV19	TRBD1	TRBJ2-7	CASSMGQGSYEQYF	TGTGCCAGTAGTATGGGACAGGGGTCCTACGAGCAGTACTTC
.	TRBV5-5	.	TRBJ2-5	CASSLAGYPRETQYF	TGTGCCAGCAGCTTGGCAGGCTACCCACGAGAGACCCAGTACTTC
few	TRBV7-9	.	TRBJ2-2	CASIGWTNTGELFF	TGTGCCAGCATAGGCTGGACTAACACCGGGGAGCTGTTTTTT
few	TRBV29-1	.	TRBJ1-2	CSVEDGERGGGYTF	TGCAGCGTTGAAGATGGAGAACGGGGCGGTGGCTACACCTTC
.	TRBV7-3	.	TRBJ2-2	CASRPGTNTGELFF	TGTGCCAGCAGACCTGGAACGAACACCGGGGAGCTGTTTTTT
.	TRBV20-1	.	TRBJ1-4	CSAPILGPLNEKLFF	TGCAGTGCTCCGATCCTGGGCCCGCTTAATGAAAAACTGTTTTTT
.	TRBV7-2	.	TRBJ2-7	CASSLAGYAQYF	TGTGCCAGCAGCTTAGCCGGTTACGCGCAGTACTTC
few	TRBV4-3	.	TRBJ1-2	CASSQSTGLHYGYTF	TGCGCCAGCAGCCAAAGTACAGGGCTCCACTATGGCTACACCTTC
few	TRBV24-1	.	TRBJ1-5	CATSAQGQPQHF	TGTGCCACCAGTGCCCAGGGACAGCCCCAGCATTTT
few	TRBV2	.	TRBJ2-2	CASSEWDTGPTGELFF	TGTGCCAGCAGTGAATGGGACACGGGACCCACCGGGGAGCTGTTTTTT